This T cell receptor beta chain was sequenced during a study of cytomegalovirus exposure and HLA in healthy donors. General study results and limits: Donor immune exposure was known only as CMV serostatus. Most likely, a cluster of highly shared sequence variants arose as a sequencing artifact. Around 18,000 TCR beta sequences were associated with HLA alleles at 0.05 false discovery rate in a later analysis. HLA restriction was apparent for most CMV-associated TCR beta chains in a later analysis.

This CDR3 is 14 amino acids long. With 6 bases clipped from V and 9 bases from J, the junction kept 11 bases outside the gene matches. Germline assignment: CDR1 SNHLY and CDR2 FYNNEI. PCR was performed using 60 Vbeta and 13 Jbeta primers. Here immunoSEQ multiplex PCR was the method, and the copy in TCRdb shows in-frame clones only, minus some. This sample carries around 130,000 clones, around three quarters of them seen once, and the ten largest clones take roughly 2%. Points on this clone: Its antigen is unknown.

The chain uses TRBV2 and TRBJ2-5, with 9 positions matching TRBD2. Sequenced sample: PBMCs. The sequence came from a man between 18 and 35 years old in good health and CMV-seronegative. This CDR3 is CASRGGRASWAQYF. The CDR3 bases are TGTGCCAGCAGAGGCGGGAGGGCCAGTTGGGCCCAGTACTTC.